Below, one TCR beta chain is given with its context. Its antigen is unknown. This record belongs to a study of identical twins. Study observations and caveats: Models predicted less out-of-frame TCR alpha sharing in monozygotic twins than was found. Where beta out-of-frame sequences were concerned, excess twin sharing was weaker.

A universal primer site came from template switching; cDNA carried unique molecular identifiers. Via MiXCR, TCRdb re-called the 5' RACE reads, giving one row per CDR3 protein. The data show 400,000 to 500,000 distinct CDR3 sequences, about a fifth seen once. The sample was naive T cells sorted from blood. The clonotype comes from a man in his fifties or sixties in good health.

Here the CDR3 DNA reads TGCAGCGTTGATATCGTGGCGGGAGATACGCAGTATTTT. Translated: CSVDIVAGDTQYF. The chain combines TRBV29-1 with TRBJ2-3; possible D gene TRBD2, 5 bases. The CDR3 sequence is 13 residues long. Trimming stripped 3 bases from V and 5 bases from J, with 12 bases between. CDR1 SQVTM and CDR2 ANQGSEA come from the germline V gene.